What follows are 26 T cell receptor beta chains derived from one specimen sequenced in a study of early T cells in non-severe SARS-CoV-2 infection (dated by TCRdb to the early 2020s). Receptor amplification or capture employed 5' RACE. This sample was sequenced with a NextSeq 500. In-frame beta chains were kept once TCRdb had trimmed the public reads at Q25 with fastp and called clones with MiXCR. Rows merge per CDR3 protein into single entries with the most common DNA and genes. This sample lists some 50,000 distinct CDR3 sequences; 5% to 5.5% were detected once. The ten top clones hold under 5.5% of the sample. The specimen comprised whole blood, sampled at baseline. The receptor source for this set is an adult who was a healthcare worker with PCR-confirmed SARS-CoV-2 infection or an uninfected control (not recorded which).

The rearrangement joins TRBV28 to TRBJ2-2, with D perhaps matching TRBD1 (6 bases). In germline, CDR1 is MDHEN, CDR2 SYDVKM. Trimming shortened V by 6 bases and J by 13 bases, and 24 bases separated the two germline ends. The CDR3 is made up of 15 amino acids. The CDR3 coding sequence is TGTGCCAGCAGATTGACCGGGACACCTGGCAGGGGGCTGTTTTTT. Its protein product is CASRLTGTPGRGLFF.

This clonotype was counted many times. The V and J genes are TRBV6-5 and TRBJ2-7; D not resolved. The V gene's germline CDR1 is MNHEY and CDR2 SVGAGI. The CDR3 has 14 amino acids. V was clipped by 5 bases and J by 9 bases, with 20 bases between them. The chain's CDR3 is CASSTLRHTPLQYF. CDR3 DNA: TGTGCCAGCAGTACCCTTAGACACACACCTTTGCAGTACTTC.

There are many counts of this clonotype. J is TRBJ2-4 and V is TRBV20-1, with D possibly being TRBD1 or TRBD2 (6 bases each). This CDR3 spans 15 amino acids. Germline CDR1 and CDR2: DFQATT and SNEGSKA (reference sequence). V gave up 2 bases and J gave up 6 bases, with 17 bases separating them. This chain's CDR3 is CSARTRRGAGNIQYF. CDR3 coding DNA: TGCAGTGCTAGAACCCGTAGGGGGGCGGGAAACATTCAGTACTTC.

This clonotype was counted only a few times. V and J are TRBV13 and TRBJ2-7; unclear D gene. The germline V gene encodes CDR1 PRHDT and CDR2 FYEKMQ (reference sequence). V lost 3 bases and J 4 bases, leaving 7 bases between the germline ends. The CDR3 totals 12 residues. This chain's CDR3 is CASSLIGYEQYF. Here the CDR3 DNA reads TGTGCCAGCAGCTTGATCGGATACGAGCAGTACTTC. Using reference TRBV13 and TRBJ2-7 for the parts outside the CDR3, the full variable domain is AAGVIQSPRHLIKEKRETATLKCYPIPRHDTVYWYQQGPGQDPQFLISFYEKMQSDKGSIPDRFSAQQFSDYHSELNMSSLELGDSALYFCASSLIGYEQYFGPGTRLTVT.

This clonotype was detected many times. This chain connects TRBV12-3 or TRBV12-4 to TRBJ1-1; D is unresolved. The CDR3 runs to 13 residues. With 2 bases removed from V and 4 bases from J, the gap between germline ends came to 8 bases. The CDR3 loop reads CASSLSGFTEAFF. As DNA, the CDR3 is TGTGCCAGCAGTTTATCGGGTTTCACTGAAGCTTTCTTT.

The rearrangement uses TRBV28 and TRBJ2-3; D is ambiguous. With 3 bases removed from V and 3 bases from J, the gap between germline ends came to 10 bases. The CDR3 covers 14 residues. Germline CDR1 MDHEN, CDR2 SYDVKM. The CDR3 bases are TGTGCCAGCAGTTTTCTGTCGGGTACAGATACGCAGTATTTT. The encoded protein is CASSFLSGTDTQYF.

This rearrangement joins TRBV7-9 to TRBJ2-5; 8 bases line up with TRBD1. Unmatched junction bases numbered 6, after V lost 2 bases and J lost 4 bases. Germline V lookup: CDR1 SEHNR, CDR2 FQNEAQ (reference sequence). CDR3 size: 15 residues. CDR3 protein: CASSLFSQGAETQYF. In DNA, the CDR3 is TGTGCCAGCAGCTTATTCTCCCAGGGGGCAGAGACCCAGTACTTC. The variable domain in full, completed from reference TRBV7-9 and TRBJ2-5, reads DTGVSQNPRHKITKRGQNVTFRCDPISEHNRLYWYRQTLGQGPEFLTYFQNEAQLEKSRLLSDRFSAERPKGSFSTLEIQRTEQGDSAMYLCASSLFSQGAETQYFGPGTRLLVL.

The chain recombines TRBV5-1 with TRBJ2-7; TRBD1 matches at 8 bases. The CDR3 is 15 residues long. Trimming took 6 bases from V and 3 from J; bases not matched to a gene: 11. Germline V gives CDR1 SGHRS, CDR2 YFSETQ. The CDR3 spells CASTSTGTGHYEQYF. Written as DNA, the CDR3 is TGCGCCAGCACATCTACCGGGACAGGCCACTACGAGCAGTACTTC. The whole variable domain, filled in from reference TRBV5-1 and TRBJ2-7, reads KAGVTQTPRYLIKTRGQQVTLSCSPISGHRSVSWYQQTPGQGLQFLFEYFSETQRNKGNFPGRFSGRQFSNSRSEMNVSTLELGDSALYLCASTSTGTGHYEQYFGPGTRLTVT.

The chain employs TRBV4-1 and TRBJ1-1, with D tentatively TRBD1 (5 bases). Germline loops: CDR1 MGHRA, CDR2 YSYEKL. The CDR3 runs to 13 residues. The ends were cut back, 3 bases at V and 5 bases at J, with 10 bases in the middle. The CDR3, as DNA: TGCGCCAGCAGCCACAGGGATTTGACTGAAGCTTTCTTT. Its translation: CASSHRDLTEAFF.

This clonotype has only a few counts. The chain carries TRBV6-5 and TRBJ1-1, with 9 bases lining up with TRBD1. CDR1 and CDR2 (germline): MNHEY, SVGAGI. This CDR3 is built from 16 residues. V was pared by 2 bases and J by 4 bases, with 8 bases of the junction left unmatched. This CDR3 is CASSYRAGTGSTEAFF. In DNA form, the CDR3 reads TGTGCCAGCAGTTACCGGGCCGGGACAGGGTCCACTGAAGCTTTCTTT.

Many counts were recorded for this clonotype. The chain carries TRBV27 and TRBJ2-3; D remains unclear. This CDR3 has 13 residues. Germline V gene sequence: CDR1 MNHEY, CDR2 SMNVEV (reference sequence). Trimming took off 5 bases at V and 3 bases at J, with 9 bases between the two ends. CDR3 sequence reads: CASSPPLTDTQYF. In DNA, the CDR3 is TGTGCCAGCAGTCCCCCCCTTACAGATACGCAGTATTTT.

For this clonotype: With a much larger clone just one base away, this may be a read error. The chain joins TRBV12-3 or TRBV12-4 to TRBJ2-3; TRBD1 is a possible D gene (5 bases). Trimming removed 5 bases from V and 3 bases from J, with 18 bases in between. The CDR3 is 16 amino acids. The CDR3 bases are TGTGCCAGCAGTCCCTACATAGACAGACGGACAGATACGCAGTATTTT. Translating it yields CASSPYIDRRTDTQYF.

About this clonotype itself: One base away lies a much larger clone, so this may be a sequencing read error. The chain uses TRBV28 and TRBJ1-2, with 7 bases identical to TRBD1. This CDR3 comprises 14 residues. V dropped 3 bases and J dropped 6; count of bases not matched to a gene: 7. The germline V gene has CDR1 MDHEN and CDR2 SYDVKM. The CDR3 sequence: CASSFQGGIHGYTF. The CDR3 coding sequence is TGTGCCAGCAGTTTTCAGGGGGGGATACATGGCTACACCTTC.

The chain is built from TRBV2 and TRBJ1-4; 7 bases are shared with TRBD1. V lost 7 bases to trimming and J lost 3 bases; unmatched junction nucleotides: 8. The germline gives CDR1 SNHLY, CDR2 FYNNEI. The CDR3 is made up of 15 amino acids. The CDR3 DNA reads TGTGCCAGCACTCCCCGACAGGGTCCTAATGAAAAACTGTTTTTT. Translating gives CASTPRQGPNEKLFF.

The sample holds many counts of this clonotype. The chain joins TRBV12-3 or TRBV12-4 to TRBJ2-4, with D tentatively TRBD2 (6 bases). Between the trimmed V and J ends, which lost 0 bases and 8 bases, there was a span of 14 bases. This CDR3 is built from 15 residues. CDR3 protein: CASSLALGGADIQYF. The CDR3 DNA reads as TGTGCCAGCAGTTTAGCGCTCGGGGGTGCAGACATTCAGTACTTC.

This clonotype appeared many times. The gene calls are TRBV3-1 and TRBJ2-5; 7 bases align to TRBD1. V shed 5 bases, J shed 2 bases, and the junction held 8 bases outside the gene matches. The CDR3 is 15 amino acids. The V gene's germline CDR1 is LGHDT and CDR2 YNNKEL (reference sequence). The CDR3 protein is CASSSRGTTQETQYF. The CDR3 nucleotides are TGTGCCAGCAGCTCCAGGGGGACCACGCAAGAGACCCAGTACTTC.

Many counts were recorded for this clonotype. The chain couples TRBV7-9 to TRBJ2-1, with D perhaps assigned TRBD1 or TRBD2 (7 bases each). There are 16 residues in the CDR3. The germline V gene encodes CDR1 SEHNR and CDR2 FQNEAQ (reference sequence). Trimming left V 5 bases short and J 8 bases short, with 22 bases between. CDR3 protein: CASSQGEGGAHHEQFF. The CDR3 bases are TGTGCCAGCAGCCAGGGGGAGGGTGGGGCCCACCATGAGCAGTTCTTC.

The V and J genes are TRBV7-6 and TRBJ2-1; no clear D. This CDR3 spans 15 amino acids. With 6 bases removed from V and 8 bases from J, the gap between germline ends came to 20 bases. The germline V gene encodes CDR1 SGHVS and CDR2 FNYEAQ. CDR3 loop: CASSSPQSSLDEQFF. The DNA of the CDR3 is TGTGCCAGCAGTAGCCCTCAATCCTCGTTGGATGAGCAGTTCTTC.

This clonotype was observed many times. The chain employs TRBV6-5 and TRBJ2-3; 8 bases line up with TRBD1. The germline V gene encodes CDR1 MNHEY and CDR2 SVGAGI. V dropped 7 bases and J dropped 1; count of bases not matched to a gene: 4. The CDR3 is made up of 14 amino acids. The chain's CDR3 is CASNRGQGTDTQYF. In DNA form, the CDR3 reads TGTGCCAGCAACAGGGGACAGGGCACAGATACGCAGTATTTT.

This clonotype was recorded at least ten times. This rearrangement joins TRBV11-3 to TRBJ2-7; D is undetermined. Per germline, CDR1 SGHNT and CDR2 YENEEA. CDR3 length equals 14 residues. V dropped 0 bases and J dropped 1 base, with 7 bases sitting between them. The chain's CDR3 is CASSLERPSYEQYF. CDR3 nucleotide sequence: TGTGCCAGCAGCTTAGAGAGGCCATCCTACGAGCAGTACTTC.

This clonotype has ten or more counts. This sequence joins TRBV20-1 and TRBJ2-1; unclear D gene. CDR3 length: 14 amino acids. Germline V lookup: CDR1 DFQATT, CDR2 SNEGSKA (reference sequence). CDR3 sequence reads: CSLNGRSQYNEQFF. In DNA form, the CDR3 reads TGCAGCCTGAATGGCAGGTCGCAGTACAATGAGCAGTTCTTC.

This clonotype was counted ten times or more. The rearrangement joins TRBV5-1 to TRBJ2-3, with D unclear. With 0 bases removed from V and 6 bases from J, the gap between germline ends came to 17 bases. The CDR3 length is 16 residues. In germline, CDR1 is SGHRS, CDR2 YFSETQ. CDR3 bases: TGCGCCAGCAGCTTGGCCATATTAGACACTTTGGATACGCAGTATTTT. It specifies CASSLAILDTLDTQYF.

The sample holds many counts of this clonotype. The V and J genes are TRBV29-1 and TRBJ2-3; TRBD2 matches 10 bases. The CDR3 is 18 amino acids. With V trimmed by 8 bases and J by 1 base, 18 bases remained unmatched. The germline V gene has CDR1 SQVTM and CDR2 ANQGSEA. CDR3: CSHAEIYSGRTGTDTQYF. CDR3 nucleotides: TGCAGCCACGCTGAAATTTATAGCGGGAGGACGGGCACAGATACGCAGTATTTT.

Many counts were recorded for this clonotype. The gene calls are TRBV12-3 or TRBV12-4 and TRBJ2-3; the match to TRBD2 covers 7 bases. The CDR3 loop spans 13 amino acids. Trimming took 3 bases from V and 5 from J; bases not matched to a gene: 2. This chain's CDR3 is CASSLASGDTQYF. CDR3 DNA: TGTGCCAGCAGTTTGGCTAGCGGAGATACGCAGTATTTT.

This clonotype has a count of ten or more. The chain couples TRBV20-1 to TRBJ2-7, with a weak D call TRBD2 (6 bases). V lost 4 bases, J lost 3 bases, and 13 bases lay in between. Germline CDR1 DFQATT, CDR2 SNEGSKA (reference sequence). This CDR3 comprises 13 residues. The CDR3 sequence: CSAKPSAFYEQYF. CDR3 nucleotide sequence: TGCAGTGCTAAACCTAGCGCGTTCTACGAGCAGTACTTC.

In its sample, this clonotype was seen many times. The chain joins TRBV7-3 to TRBJ2-1; 16 positions match TRBD2. The germline gives CDR1 SGHTA, CDR2 FQGTGA. The CDR3 spans 19 residues. Germline trimming cut 4 bases from V and 1 base from J; bases unmatched to any gene: 7. CDR3 region: CASSSRSGLAGGSYNEQFF. CDR3 nucleotide sequence: TGTGCCAGCAGCTCCCGGTCGGGACTAGCGGGAGGGTCCTACAATGAGCAGTTCTTC.